This T cell receptor (beta chain) came from a study of OX40 agonist ivuxolimab in advanced cancers. Study-wide context: Administration of intravenous ivuxolimab to patients occurred every 2 weeks at 0.01 to 10 mg/kg. Participants, about 83% male, averaged roughly 55 years of age, ranging from about 23 to 80. A history of anti-PD-1, anti-PD-L1 or anti-CTLA-4 therapy was acceptable, and 30% to 45% had some.

The V end lost 3 bases, the J end lost 1 base, and 13 bases lay between the germline ends. The CDR3 loop spans 15 amino acids. Germline CDR1 MNHEY, CDR2 SMNVEV (reference sequence). As for this clone: Antigen: not known.

Study-level points and caveats: Expanded clones were, on average, more numerous among CD8+ T cells than CD4+.

Sequencing used immunoSEQ multiplex PCR; TCRdb keeps in-frame clones, though not all of them. The sample yields just under 65,000 clones, just under 85% seen once. The source is an adult with an advanced solid tumor such as melanoma, head and neck, liver or kidney cancer. The chain couples TRBV27 to TRBJ2-7; possibly TRBD1 or TRBD2 for D (5 bases each). The sample consisted of CD4+ or CD8+ T cells sorted from blood, taken in a trial of the OX40 agonist ivuxolimab. The CDR3 is CASSFSGDGSYEQYF. DNA of the CDR3: TGTGCCAGCAGTTTTTCCGGGGACGGGTCCTACGAGCAGTACTTC.